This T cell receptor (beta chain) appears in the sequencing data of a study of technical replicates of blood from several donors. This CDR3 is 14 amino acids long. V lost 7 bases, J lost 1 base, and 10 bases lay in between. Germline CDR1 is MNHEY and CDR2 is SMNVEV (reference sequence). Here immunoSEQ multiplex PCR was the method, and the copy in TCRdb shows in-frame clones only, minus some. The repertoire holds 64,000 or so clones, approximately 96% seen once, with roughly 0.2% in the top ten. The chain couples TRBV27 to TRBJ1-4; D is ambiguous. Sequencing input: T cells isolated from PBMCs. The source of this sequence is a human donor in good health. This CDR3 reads CASTSFKTNEKLFF. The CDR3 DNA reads TGTGCCAGCACCTCCTTTAAAACTAATGAAAAACTGTTTTTT.